These T cell receptor beta chains were read from a single sample in a study of T cells in Graves' hyperthyroidism and ophthalmopathy. TCRdb reanalysed the multiplex PCR reads using MiXCR and keeps one entry per CDR3 protein. The sample yields about 700,000 distinct CDR3 sequences, nearly 45% seen once. Sequences were obtained from peripheral blood or thyroid tissue (not recorded which). These TCRs come from an adult man with Graves' disease, either hyperthyroidism or ophthalmopathy (not recorded which). Each CDR3 is given with its conserved first and last residue. The D gene is left open where the match is weak. Not all rows give a size; the values are once, few, many and, for expanded clones, a class.

V gene: TRBV25-1; CDR3 length: 20; J gene: TRBJ2-7; D gene: TRBD2; clone size: -; CDR3 protein: CASSEVRDRAGLAGRNEQYF; CDR3 DNA: TGTGCCAGCAGTGAGGTACGGGACAGAGCCGGACTAGCGGGGCGCAACGAGCAGTACTTC
V gene: TRBV2; CDR3 length: 15; J gene: TRBJ1-4; D gene: -; clone size: few; CDR3 protein: CASSPLNATNEKLFF; CDR3 DNA: TGTGCCAGCAGCCCGCTAAACGCAACTAATGAAAAACTGTTTTTT
V gene: TRBV24-1; CDR3 length: 14; J gene: TRBJ1-6; D gene: -; clone size: -; CDR3 protein: CATSDGDGNSPLHF; CDR3 DNA: TGTGCCACCAGTGACGGGGACGGGAATTCACCCCTCCACTTT
V gene: TRBV6-5; CDR3 length: 15; J gene: TRBJ1-5; D gene: -; clone size: few; CDR3 protein: CASTSDSNSNQPQHF; CDR3 DNA: TGTGCCAGCACCTCAGACAGTAATAGCAATCAGCCCCAGCATTTT
V gene: TRBV29-1; CDR3 length: 12; J gene: TRBJ1-2; D gene: -; clone size: -; CDR3 protein: CSLSTDSYGYTF; CDR3 DNA: TGCAGCTTGTCTACGGACAGCTATGGCTACACCTTC
V gene: TRBV10-3; CDR3 length: 14; J gene: TRBJ1-5; D gene: -; clone size: many; CDR3 protein: CAIRGEGSNQPQHF; CDR3 DNA: TGTGCCATCAGGGGAGAAGGGAGCAATCAGCCCCAGCATTTT
V gene: TRBV20-1; CDR3 length: 17; J gene: TRBJ2-7; D gene: TRBD2; clone size: few; CDR3 protein: CSVNRGLAGYSPNEQYF; CDR3 DNA: TGCAGTGTCAATAGGGGACTAGCGGGATATTCCCCCAACGAGCAGTACTTC
V gene: TRBV12-3/TRBV12-4; CDR3 length: 15; J gene: TRBJ1-5; D gene: TRBD1; clone size: few; CDR3 protein: CASRTGTGPNQPQHF; CDR3 DNA: TGTGCCAGCAGGACCGGGACAGGGCCCAATCAGCCCCAGCATTTT
V gene: TRBV9; CDR3 length: 15; J gene: TRBJ1-4; D gene: -; clone size: few; CDR3 protein: CASSVGSRGGEKLFF; CDR3 DNA: TGTGCCAGCAGCGTAGGTTCCAGGGGAGGAGAAAAACTGTTTTTT
V gene: TRBV11-1; CDR3 length: 14; J gene: TRBJ1-4; D gene: TRBD1; clone size: -; CDR3 protein: CASRHGTGNEKLFF; CDR3 DNA: TGTGCCAGCAGACATGGGACAGGGAATGAAAAACTGTTTTTT
V gene: TRBV7-9; CDR3 length: 17; J gene: TRBJ2-2; D gene: -; clone size: -; CDR3 protein: CASSPPGEVVNTGELFF; CDR3 DNA: TGTGCCAGCAGCCCCCCCGGGGAGGTCGTGAACACCGGGGAGCTGTTTTTT
V gene: TRBV6-5; CDR3 length: 14; J gene: TRBJ2-7; D gene: TRBD1; clone size: few; CDR3 protein: CASSSARDRVEQYF; CDR3 DNA: TGTGCCAGCAGTTCCGCCCGGGACAGGGTCGAGCAGTACTTC
V gene: TRBV10-3; CDR3 length: 16; J gene: TRBJ2-2; D gene: TRBD1; clone size: -; CDR3 protein: CAIIAETGVDTGELFF; CDR3 DNA: TGTGCCATCATCGCCGAGACAGGGGTCGACACCGGGGAGCTGTTTTTT
V gene: TRBV7-9; CDR3 length: 18; J gene: TRBJ2-2; D gene: TRBD2; clone size: few; CDR3 protein: CASSLGASGSTDTGELFF; CDR3 DNA: TGTGCCAGCAGCTTAGGAGCTAGCGGGAGCACGGACACCGGGGAGCTGTTTTTT
V gene: TRBV7-9; CDR3 length: 17; J gene: TRBJ2-5; D gene: TRBD2; clone size: -; CDR3 protein: CASKPVRASGNQETQYF; CDR3 DNA: TGCGCCAGCAAGCCGGTCCGGGCTAGCGGGAACCAAGAGACCCAGTACTTC
V gene: TRBV6-5; CDR3 length: 15; J gene: TRBJ1-5; D gene: -; clone size: many; CDR3 protein: CASSYSQFSNQPQHF; CDR3 DNA: TGTGCCAGCAGTTATTCGCAGTTTAGCAATCAGCCCCAGCATTTT